The sequence of this TCR beta chain was determined in a study of blood T cell repertoires in COVID-19. For the study at large: Samples came from the United States, Italy and Spain, spanning acute and convalescent COVID-19.

In the original processing: Quantification of nucleated cells was approximated via reference gene primer amplification. TCRdb's table, derived via immunoSEQ multiplex PCR, lists solely in-frame clones and lacks some. V, J and clone size are those of that table, while D and trimming were read from the DNA. The table has approximately 69,000 clones, almost 80% seen once. This CDR3 is built from 13 residues. CDR1 is LGHNT and CDR2 is FRNRAP in the germline V gene. Trimming took off 9 bases at V and 3 bases at J, with 11 bases between the two ends. The chain links TRBV12-5 to TRBJ1-4; D is unresolved. The receptor's source is a man between 60 and 75 years old with acute or convalescent COVID-19. Sequencing was carried out using peripheral blood. The CDR3 bases are TGTGCTAGCTCGGTTAGATCTAATGAAAAACTGTTTTTT. This translates into CASSVRSNEKLFF.